The 28 T cell receptor beta chains below all came from one sample that was sequenced in a study of shared clonotypes between healthy human individuals. The data were produced by immunoSEQ multiplex PCR, yet TCRdb's version contains in-frame clones alone and is incomplete. Among over a million clones listed, 70% to 80% were seen once. Material for sequencing was memory CD4+ T cells from PBMCs. Subset specified: CD45RA-negative fraction. These TCRs come from a young man in good health. Some clones in this sample may be carry-over from other donors' samples.

The chain couples TRBV2 to TRBJ2-7; D may correspond to TRBD1 or TRBD2 (6 bases each). Between the trimmed V and J ends, which lost 6 bases and 4 bases, there was a span of 19 bases. There are 15 residues in the CDR3. CDR1 and CDR2 (germline): SNHLY, FYNNEI. The CDR3 is CASRRGVIGRYEQYF. DNA of the CDR3: TGTGCCAGCAGAAGGGGGGTAATTGGACGTTACGAGCAGTACTTC.

Concerning this clone: Different DNA sequences within this sample yield the same CDR3. The chain couples TRBV9 to TRBJ1-3; D ambiguous. Germline V gene sequence: CDR1 SGDLS, CDR2 YYNGEE. CDR3 size: 14 residues. Trimming removed 3 bases at V and 0 bases at J, with 7 bases between. CDR3 protein: CASSAGGSGNTIYF. The CDR3 bases are TGTGCCAGCAGCGCCGGCGGCTCTGGAAACACCATATATTTT. The entire variable domain, with the rest obtained from reference TRBV9 and TRBJ1-3, is as follows: DSGVTQTPKHLITATGQRVTLRCSPRSGDLSVYWYQQSLDQGLQFLIQYYNGEERAKGNILERFSAQQFPDLHSELNLSSLELGDSALYFCASSAGGSGNTIYFGEGSWLTVV.

The CDR3 bases are TGCGCCAGCCCGCCAAGCAGGGGCGGCAGCAATCAGCCCCAGCATTTT. Protein sequence: CASPPSRGGSNQPQHF. The rearrangement joins TRBV4-1 to TRBJ1-5; a possible D gene is TRBD1 (6 bases). The ends were cut back, 8 bases at V and 1 base at J, with 18 bases in the middle. Germline lookup yields CDR1 MGHRA and CDR2 YSYEKL. CDR3 length: 16 residues.

The chain uses TRBV19 and TRBJ2-7; D ambiguous. The CDR3 is made up of 11 amino acids. The germline V gene encodes CDR1 LNHDA and CDR2 SQIVND (reference sequence). V dropped 4 bases and J dropped 4 bases, with 5 bases sitting between them. CDR3 DNA sequence: TGTGCCAGTAGTACGGTTTACGAGCAGTACTTC. Its protein product is CASSTVYEQYF. The full variable domain, its missing parts supplied by reference TRBV19 and TRBJ2-7, is DGGITQSPKYLFRKEGQNVTLSCEQNLNHDAMYWYRQDPGQGLRLIYYSQIVNDFQKGDIAEGYSVSREKKESFPLTVTSAQKNPTAFYLCASSTVYEQYFGPGTRLTVT.

The chain joins TRBV9 to TRBJ1-2, with 11 bases that match TRBD1. The V segment lost 4 bases and the J segment 5 bases; nucleotides outside the gene matches: 10. The CDR3 has 16 residues. From germline, CDR1 is SGDLS and CDR2 YYNGEE. CDR3 DNA: TGTGCCAGCAGCAAGACAGGGACAGGGGGGTGGTATGGCTACACCTTC. Translating it yields CASSKTGTGGWYGYTF.

This chain uses TRBV13 with TRBJ2-7; 8 positions match TRBD2. The CDR3 has 13 residues. With 2 bases clipped from V and 9 bases from J, the junction kept 6 bases outside the gene matches. The germline V gene has CDR1 PRHDT and CDR2 FYEKMQ (reference sequence). The CDR3 region has the DNA TGTGCCAGCAGCTTACGGGAGGGAATGAGGCAGTACTTC. It codes for CASSLREGMRQYF.

The V gene is TRBV19, the J gene TRBJ2-1; the D is unclear. Per germline, CDR1 LNHDA and CDR2 SQIVND (reference sequence). This CDR3 contains 11 residues. Trimming removed 2 bases from V and 13 bases from J, with 9 bases in between. The CDR3 region is CASSISELQFF. The CDR3 DNA follows: TGTGCCAGTAGTATATCGGAGTTACAGTTCTTC.

The chain uses TRBV6-6 and TRBJ2-3; TRBD2 agrees at 12 bases. CDR1 is MNHNY and CDR2 is SVGAGI in the germline V gene (reference sequence). The trim removed 5 bases at V and 2 bases at J, leaving 2 bases unmatched. The CDR3 is 15 residues long. CDR3 loop: CASSPSGRATDTQYF. The CDR3 nucleotides are TGTGCCAGCAGTCCTAGCGGGAGGGCCACAGATACGCAGTATTTT.

The chain links TRBV5-1 to TRBJ2-5, with 13 bases that match TRBD2. CDR1 and CDR2 from the germline V gene are SGHRS and YFSETQ. The junction had 3 bases not matched to a gene; V was cut back by 4 bases and J by 3 bases. The CDR3 covers 15 residues. The chain's CDR3 is CASSDGTSGEETQYF. CDR3 DNA sequence: TGCGCCAGCAGCGATGGGACTAGCGGGGAAGAGACCCAGTACTTC.

The rearrangement uses TRBV29-1 and TRBJ2-2, with no clear D. This CDR3 spans 13 amino acids. Trimming took 7 bases from V and 6 from J, leaving 15 bases between them. Germline V gene sequence: CDR1 SQVTM, CDR2 ANQGSEA. The CDR3 DNA reads TGCAGCGCCGCCATGAGTCTGGCCGGGGAGCTGTTTTTT. This sequence encodes CSAAMSLAGELFF.

Comment on this clone: This may stem from a read error, because a much larger clone lies one nucleotide away. This specimen includes other DNA sequences encoding the same CDR3. This sequence joins TRBV28 and TRBJ1-1; TRBD1 aligns across 7 bases. The V and J ends lost 6 bases and 5 bases, in that order; junction bases with no gene match: 3. There are 12 residues in the CDR3. The V gene's germline CDR1 is MDHEN and CDR2 SYDVKM. Here the CDR3 DNA reads TGTGCCAGCAGCCTGACAGGGACTGAAGCTTTCTTT. This sequence encodes CASSLTGTEAFF.

The genes are TRBV11-3 and TRBJ2-5; D is ambiguous. Germline-derived CDR1 and CDR2 are SGHNT and YENEEA. The CDR3 contains 12 residues. V was trimmed by 4 bases and J by 5 bases, leaving 8 bases between them. This chain's CDR3 is CASSSPPETQYF. The CDR3 DNA is TGTGCCAGCAGCTCCCCCCCCGAGACCCAGTACTTC. Combining the CDR3 with reference TRBV11-3 and TRBJ2-5 gives the whole variable domain EAGVVQSPRYKIIEKKQPVAFWCNPISGHNTLYWYLQNLGQGPELLIRYENEEAVDDSQLPKDRFSAERLKGVDSTLKIQPAELGDSAVYLCASSSPPETQYFGPGTRLLVL.

The gene calls are TRBV28 and TRBJ2-4; D gene uncertain. The CDR3 loop spans 13 amino acids. The germline CDR1 and CDR2 sequences are MDHEN and SYDVKM. V lost 5 bases, J lost 1 base, and 6 bases lay in between. CDR3 in DNA: TGTGCCAGCAGTGATGCGGCCAAAAACATTCAGTACTTC. This sequence encodes CASSDAAKNIQYF.

The J gene is TRBJ2-7, the V gene TRBV28, with 8 bases fitting TRBD2. This CDR3 has 16 residues. V was pared by 4 bases and J by 4 bases, with 12 bases of the junction left unmatched. Germline lookup yields CDR1 MDHEN and CDR2 SYDVKM. This chain's CDR3 is CASSSGGGGPGYEQYF. CDR3 bases: TGTGCCAGCAGTTCCGGGGGGGGAGGGCCTGGATACGAGCAGTACTTC. Using reference TRBV28 and TRBJ2-7 for the parts outside the CDR3, the full variable domain is DVKVTQSSRYLVKRTGEKVFLECVQDMDHENMFWYRQDPGLGLRLIYFSYDVKMKEKGDIPEGYSVSREKKERFSLILESASTNQTSMYLCASSSGGGGPGYEQYFGPGTRLTVT.

Worth noting for this clone: A much larger clone is a single base away; this may be a read error. This rearrangement joins TRBV28 to TRBJ2-1; D call uncertain. Germline values: CDR1 MDHEN, CDR2 SYDVKM. The CDR3 has 11 residues. V lost 5 bases, J lost 6 bases, and 5 bases lay in between. The CDR3 region is CASSALNEQFF. The CDR3 DNA reads as TGTGCCAGCAGTGCCCTCAATGAGCAGTTCTTC.

The V and J genes are TRBV2 and TRBJ2-6; 15 nucleotides line up with TRBD2. Germline lookup yields CDR1 SNHLY and CDR2 FYNNEI. This CDR3 region has 20 residues. J was trimmed by 4 bases and V by 2 bases; bases with no gene match: 9. The CDR3: CASSEPPGLAGGLGANVLTF. Here the CDR3 DNA reads TGTGCCAGCAGTGAACCCCCCGGACTAGCGGGAGGGCTAGGGGCCAACGTCCTGACTTTC.

The chain uses TRBV29-1 and TRBJ2-3; D call uncertain. In germline, CDR1 is SQVTM, CDR2 ANQGSEA. This CDR3 has 14 residues. V lost 6 bases, J lost 1 base, and 14 bases lay in between. The CDR3 reads CSVKAGVGTDTQYF. The CDR3 coding sequence is TGCAGCGTGAAAGCTGGAGTGGGCACAGATACGCAGTATTTT.

The chain uses TRBV6-1 and TRBJ2-7; tentatively, D is TRBD1 (6 bases). V was shortened by 10 bases and J by 3 bases, with 22 bases between the two germline ends. The CDR3 loop spans 15 amino acids. Germline loops: CDR1 MNHNS, CDR2 SASEGT. CDR3 bases: TGTGCCACCGGCCTAACCTTCCAGGGGAACTACGAGCAGTACTTC. This gives the protein CATGLTFQGNYEQYF.

In its sample, this clone was seen a few times. A single base separates this from a much larger clone, so it may be a read error. The V call is TRBV5-1, the J call TRBJ2-5; the D gene is possibly TRBD2 (6 bases). The germline V gene encodes CDR1 SGHRS and CDR2 YFSETQ. The V and J ends lost 2 bases and 7 bases respectively, with 15 bases between them. CDR3 length equals 14 residues. DNA of the CDR3: TGCGCCAGCAGCTTATCGGGGTCCGGGGGGACCCAGTACTTC. It is translated as CASSLSGSGGTQYF.

This clone came up a few times. The chain is built from TRBV28 and TRBJ1-1; D is uncertain. Trimming left V 2 bases short and J 8 bases short, with 15 bases between. Per the germline V gene, CDR1 is MDHEN and CDR2 is SYDVKM. The CDR3 is 14 amino acids. As DNA, the CDR3 is TGTGCCAGCAGTTTAGCAGTCCTCACTTCCGAAGCTTTCTTT. Translation: CASSLAVLTSEAFF. Based on the CDR3 plus reference TRBV28 and TRBJ1-1, the full variable domain is DVKVTQSSRYLVKRTGEKVFLECVQDMDHENMFWYRQDPGLGLRLIYFSYDVKMKEKGDIPEGYSVSREKKERFSLILESASTNQTSMYLCASSLAVLTSEAFFGQGTRLTVV.

The chain has TRBV10-3 and TRBJ2-7; TRBD1 agrees at 9 bases. There are 15 residues in the CDR3. Trimming at V came to 6 bases and at J to 6 bases, leaving 12 bases not matched to a gene. Germline V gene data show CDR1 as ENHRY and CDR2 as SYGVKD. The CDR3 region is CAISRGQGRFSEQYF. CDR3 nucleotide sequence: TGTGCCATCAGCCGGGGACAGGGACGCTTCAGCGAGCAGTACTTC.

This CDR3 reads CASSSRMRDNQPQHF. Written as DNA, the CDR3 is TGTGCCAGCAGCTCCAGGATGAGGGACAATCAGCCCCAGCATTTT. The chain recombines TRBV7-8 with TRBJ1-5; D is uncertain. The CDR3 is 15 amino acids. Germline CDR1 reads SGHVS; CDR2 reads FQNEAQ. With 4 bases removed from V and 3 bases from J, the gap between germline ends came to 13 bases. The entire variable domain, with the rest obtained from reference TRBV7-8 and TRBJ1-5, is as follows: GAGVSQSPRYKVAKRGQDVALRCDPISGHVSLFWYQQALGQGPEFLTYFQNEAQLDKSGLPSDRFFAERPEGSVSTLKIQRTQQEDSAVYLCASSSRMRDNQPQHFGDGTRLSIL.

This clone was seen a handful of times. The identical CDR3 is also encoded by other nucleotide sequences in the sample. V gene TRBV5-1 combines with J gene TRBJ1-2; D gene unclear. This CDR3 is 13 amino acids long. Germline V gene data show CDR1 as SGHRS and CDR2 as YFSETQ. The V end lost 1 base, the J end lost 0 bases, and 4 bases lay between the germline ends. This CDR3 reads CASSLTSNYGYTF. The CDR3 DNA reads as TGCGCCAGCAGCTTGACGTCTAACTATGGCTACACCTTC.

The chain recombines TRBV28 with TRBJ2-7; D remains ambiguous. The germline V gene has CDR1 MDHEN and CDR2 SYDVKM. V gave up 4 bases and J gave up 2 bases, with 15 bases separating them. The CDR3 runs to 15 residues. Here the CDR3 DNA reads TGTGCCAGCAGTTCCAGCGCAGCGAACACCTACGAGCAGTACTTC. Translation gives CASSSSAANTYEQYF.

The J gene is TRBJ2-3, the V gene TRBV6-6; 8 positions match TRBD2. J lost 4 bases, V lost 11 bases, and 11 bases had no gene match. Germline assignment: CDR1 MNHNY and CDR2 SVGAGI (reference sequence). This CDR3 is 14 amino acids long. CDR3 protein: CACGGRTIADTQYF. Here the CDR3 DNA reads TGTGCCTGCGGGGGGCGGACGATAGCAGATACGCAGTATTTT.

A few counts support this clone. The V call is TRBV10-2, the J call TRBJ1-3; D is ambiguous. V was trimmed by 7 bases and J by 4 bases, leaving 14 bases between them. CDR1 WSHSY and CDR2 SAAADI come from the germline V gene. The CDR3 is 14 amino acids. The CDR3 protein is CASTPGKSGNTIYF. The CDR3 nucleotides read TGCGCCAGCACTCCGGGGAAGAGCGGAAACACCATATATTTT.

This clone was seen a few times. The chain carries TRBV7-2 and TRBJ2-3; D gene ambiguous. The V end lost 2 bases, the J end lost 6 bases, and 12 bases lay between the germline ends. This CDR3 contains 14 residues. The germline gives CDR1 SGHTA, CDR2 FQGNSA. The CDR3: CASSLSTRLDTQYF. DNA for the CDR3: TGTGCCAGCAGCTTATCGACTCGCCTGGATACGCAGTATTTT.

For this clone: One junction end does not reproduce the germline sequence, and a read error may be involved. The sample contains more than one DNA sequence encoding this CDR3. The rearrangement links TRBV6-5 to TRBJ2-7, with a tentative D call TRBD1 (6 bases). Germline-derived CDR1 and CDR2 are MNHEY and SVGAGI. The CDR3 extends over 15 amino acids. As DNA, the CDR3 is TGCGCCAGCAGTTACTCGGAACAGGGAGTCTACGAGCAGTACTTC. It encodes CASSYSEQGVYEQYF.